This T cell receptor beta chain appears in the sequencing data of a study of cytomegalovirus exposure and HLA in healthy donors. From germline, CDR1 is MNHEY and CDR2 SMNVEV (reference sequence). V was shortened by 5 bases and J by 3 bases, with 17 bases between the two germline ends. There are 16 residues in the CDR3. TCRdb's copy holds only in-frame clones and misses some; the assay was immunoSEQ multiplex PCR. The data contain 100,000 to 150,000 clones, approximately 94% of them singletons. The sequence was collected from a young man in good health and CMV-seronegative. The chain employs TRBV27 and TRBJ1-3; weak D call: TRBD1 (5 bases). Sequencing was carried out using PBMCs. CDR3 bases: TGTGCCAGCAGTACAGGTTGGGGTGAAGGTGGAAACACCATATATTTT. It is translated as CASSTGWGEGGNTIYF.